A single T cell receptor (beta chain) is shown here with its context. Germline-derived CDR1 and CDR2 are SGHDN and FVKESK. The CDR3 totals 14 residues. V was clipped by 3 bases and J by 9 bases, with 12 bases between them. The data derive from a study of control samples from healthy donors and cancer patients. Some clones are missing from TCRdb's copy, which holds only in-frame ones; the method was immunoSEQ multiplex PCR. The data hold more than 95,000 clones, with around 90% observed a single time. The origin of this receptor is a woman aged 70 to 79 in good health. Specimen: blood. This rearrangement joins TRBV14 to TRBJ1-6; D perhaps matches TRBD1 (5 bases). CDR3 sequence reads: CASSHGGSGSPLHF. The CDR3 bases are TGTGCCAGCAGCCACGGGGGAAGTGGTTCACCCCTCCACTTT.